These T cell receptor beta chains were read from a single sample in a study of T cell repertoires in cytomegalovirus infection. For these TCRs, the target antigens are not known. TCRdb itself ran the reads through MiXCR, one entry per CDR3 protein. The table has roughly 990,000 distinct CDR3 sequences, under 40% seen once; the top ten hold roughly an eighth. The material was cultured CD8+ T cells from PBMCs, obtained from culture after CMV antigen stimulation. The source is a human donor in good health (CMV status not recorded). Some clones in this sample may be carry-over from other donors' samples. Each CDR3 is given with its conserved first and last residue. D genes are given only for firm matches. Some rows mark clone size as missing; the rest say once, few, many or name a class of expanded clone.

CDR3: CASSRPASYEQYF; DNA: TGTGCCAGCAGCCGCCCAGCCTCCTACGAGCAGTACTTC; V: TRBV14; J: TRBJ2-7; size: -; D: -
CDR3: CASSLADASSYEQYF; DNA: TGTGCCAGCAGCTTAGCGGACGCAAGCTCCTACGAGCAGTACTTC; V: TRBV7-2; J: TRBJ2-7; size: many; D: -
CDR3: CASSPLRGDNEQFF; DNA: TGCGCCAGCAGCCCCCTCCGCGGGGACAATGAGCAGTTCTTC; V: TRBV4-1; J: TRBJ2-1; size: -; D: -
CDR3: CASSTRRSSYNEQFF; DNA: TGTGCCAGCAGCACCAGGCGCAGCTCCTACAATGAGCAGTTCTTC; V: TRBV7-9; J: TRBJ2-1; size: many; D: -
CDR3: CASSLGTGTNQPQHF; DNA: TGTGCCAGCAGCTTAGGAACAGGTACCAATCAGCCCCAGCATTTT; V: TRBV7-2; J: TRBJ1-5; size: many; D: -
CDR3: CASSYSSLGSDNEQFF; DNA: TGTGCCAGCAGTTACTCTAGTTTGGGGAGCGACAATGAGCAGTTCTTC; V: TRBV6-5; J: TRBJ2-1; size: -; D: -
CDR3: CASTLSGSPEAFF; DNA: TGTGCCAGCACCCTATCGGGGTCTCCCGAAGCTTTCTTT; V: TRBV12-3/TRBV12-4; J: TRBJ1-1; size: -; D: -
CDR3: CASSLAPWAGAVSNEQFF; DNA: TGTGCCAGCAGCTTAGCGCCTTGGGCGGGGGCGGTTTCCAATGAGCAGTTCTTC; V: TRBV7-6; J: TRBJ2-1; size: few; D: -
CDR3: CASSSPLGTGVEQFF; DNA: TGTGCCAGCAGCTCACCTCTCGGGACAGGGGTTGAGCAGTTCTTC; V: TRBV7-6; J: TRBJ2-1; size: many; D: TRBD1
CDR3: CASSYPPDYAETQYF; DNA: TGTGCCAGCAGTTACCCCCCTGACTACGCTGAGACCCAGTACTTC; V: TRBV6-2/TRBV6-3; J: TRBJ2-5; size: few; D: -
CDR3: CASSLLHGGEAGANVLTF; DNA: TGTGCCAGCAGCTTATTACACGGGGGAGAAGCTGGGGCCAACGTCCTGACTTTC; V: TRBV7-6; J: TRBJ2-6; size: few; D: -
CDR3: CASRPPRADTQYF; DNA: TGTGCCAGCAGACCACCGCGGGCAGATACGCAGTATTTT; V: TRBV5-4; J: TRBJ2-3; size: -; D: -
CDR3: CASTVGRGGAYEQYF; DNA: TGTGCCAGCACGGTTGGGCGGGGGGGAGCCTACGAGCAGTACTTC; V: TRBV7-2; J: TRBJ2-7; size: many; D: TRBD2
CDR3: CASSYNAPSYNEQFF; DNA: TGTGCCAGCAGTTACAATGCACCGTCCTACAATGAGCAGTTCTTC; V: TRBV6-6; J: TRBJ2-1; size: -; D: -